The 21 T cell receptor beta chains below all came from one sample that was sequenced in a study of OX40 agonist ivuxolimab in advanced cancers. Clones were read by immunoSEQ multiplex PCR, and TCRdb kept only the in-frame ones, dropping some. Of around 91,000 clones listed, nearly 90% were seen once; the top ten hold less than 0.2%. Material: CD4+ or CD8+ T cells sorted from blood, obtained in a trial of the OX40 agonist ivuxolimab. Receptors originate from an adult with an advanced solid tumor such as melanoma, head and neck, liver or kidney cancer.

V and J are TRBV2 and TRBJ2-3; 9 nucleotides align to TRBD2. Trimming took 7 bases from V and 1 from J; bases not matched to a gene: 3. This CDR3 region has 14 residues. From germline, CDR1 is SNHLY and CDR2 FYNNEI. CDR3 residues: CASKKREGTDTQYF. The CDR3 DNA is TGTGCCAGCAAGAAGCGGGAGGGCACAGATACGCAGTATTTT.

Written as DNA, the CDR3 is TGTGCCAGCAGCGGGGGAACGAACGGAAATGAGCAGTTCTTC. Translating it yields CASSGGTNGNEQFF. The chain employs TRBV11-3 and TRBJ2-1; D assignment may be TRBD1 or TRBD2 (5 bases each). V lost 5 bases and J 7 bases, leaving 15 bases between the germline ends. The germline gives CDR1 SGHNT, CDR2 YENEEA. The CDR3 loop spans 14 amino acids.

V and J are TRBV30 and TRBJ2-2; D is ambiguous. The germline gives CDR1 GTSNPN, CDR2 SVGIG (reference sequence). V dropped 6 bases and J dropped 2 bases, with 13 bases sitting between them. There are 14 residues in the CDR3. The DNA of the CDR3 is TGTGCCTGTCCAAGACGCGCAAACACCGGGGAGCTGTTTTTT. This gives the protein CACPRRANTGELFF.

The chain employs TRBV28 and TRBJ2-7; D ambiguous. Germline V gene sequence: CDR1 MDHEN, CDR2 SYDVKM. V lost 2 bases to trimming and J lost 3 bases, with 5 bases between them. CDR3 length equals 12 residues. The CDR3 protein is CASSLGDYEQYF. The DNA for the CDR3 is TGTGCCAGCAGTTTAGGGGACTACGAGCAGTACTTC.

The sample holds one count of this clone. The chain couples TRBV6-6 to TRBJ1-1, with D hard to call. Germline values: CDR1 MNHNY, CDR2 SVGAGI (reference sequence). The CDR3 spans 14 residues. V lost 4 bases and J 0 bases, leaving 9 bases between the germline ends. The CDR3 bases are TGTGCCAGCAGTTTCCGAGAAATGAACACTGAAGCTTTCTTT. Protein sequence: CASSFREMNTEAFF.

V is TRBV18 and J is TRBJ2-1, with 11 bases identical to TRBD2. CDR3 length: 15 residues. V was pared by 6 bases and J by 3 bases, with 4 bases of the junction left unmatched. Germline V gene lookup returns CDR1 KGHSH and CDR2 LQKENI. The CDR3, as DNA: TGTGCCAGCTCGTTCGGGACTAGCGGCTACAATGAGCAGTTCTTC. This translates into CASSFGTSGYNEQFF.

The chain is built from TRBV5-6 and TRBJ2-3, with 9 bases fitting TRBD1. Germline lookup yields CDR1 SGHDT and CDR2 YYEEEE. With V trimmed by 4 bases and J by 11 bases, 8 bases remained unmatched. This CDR3 spans 13 amino acids. Here the CDR3 reads CASSPPAGQGQYF. The CDR3 bases are TGTGCCAGCAGCCCTCCCGCGGGACAGGGGCAGTATTTT.

About this clone itself: Other DNA sequences in the sample encode the same CDR3. The genes are TRBV5-1 and TRBJ1-4, with TRBD1 as a possible D gene (6 bases). Trimming took off 3 bases at V and 0 bases at J, with 9 bases between the two ends. CDR1 SGHRS and CDR2 YFSETQ come from the germline V gene. The CDR3 runs 15 residues. The CDR3 region is CASSSTGTTNEKLFF. In DNA form, the CDR3 reads TGCGCCAGCAGCTCTACAGGGACAACTAATGAAAAACTGTTTTTT.

The V call is TRBV2, the J call TRBJ1-5; 7 bases are shared with TRBD1. Germline trimming cut 7 bases from V and 3 bases from J; bases unmatched to any gene: 9. The germline V gene has CDR1 SNHLY and CDR2 FYNNEI. The CDR3 totals 15 residues. The DNA for the CDR3 is TGTGCCAGCACACAGGGGACTGGGTACAATCAGCCCCAGCATTTT. As protein: CASTQGTGYNQPQHF.

V is TRBV11-3 and J is TRBJ2-2, with D possibly being TRBD1 (6 bases). Germline V gives CDR1 SGHNT, CDR2 YENEEA. There are 15 residues in the CDR3. Trimming took 5 bases from V and 6 from J, leaving 16 bases between them. CDR3 bases: TGTGCCAGCAGCCCTGGTCAGGGGCGGGCCGGGGAGCTGTTTTTT. Protein: CASSPGQGRAGELFF.

This rearrangement joins TRBV5-1 to TRBJ2-5; D gene unclear. Looked up from germline, CDR1 is SGHRS and CDR2 is YFSETQ. Trimming removed 2 bases at V and 3 bases at J, with 11 bases between. The length of the CDR3 is 14 residues. The CDR3 DNA reads TGCGCCAGCAGCTTTCAGTCAAGGGAAGAGACCCAGTACTTC. It codes for CASSFQSREETQYF.

In the case of this clone: A junction boundary mismatches the germline segment, possibly from a read error. The chain employs TRBV6-1 and TRBJ2-5, with D tentatively TRBD2 (6 bases). Per germline, CDR1 MNHNS and CDR2 SASEGT. The CDR3 totals 15 residues. The CDR3 region has the DNA TGTGCCAGCAGCCCCCTCGGGGGTTTGTTGGAGACCCCGTACTTC. Residues: CASSPLGGLLETPYF.

This chain connects TRBV6-5 to TRBJ1-1; D is ambiguous. With 6 bases removed from V and 1 base from J, the gap between germline ends came to 12 bases. From germline, CDR1 is MNHEY and CDR2 SVGAGI. The CDR3 is 14 amino acids. CDR3 sequence reads: CASREPNRNTEAFF. The CDR3 region has the DNA TGTGCCAGCAGGGAGCCTAACAGGAACACTGAAGCTTTCTTT.

The CDR3 region has the DNA TGCAGTGCTAGAGTAGACTATGGCTACACCTTC. It translates to CSARVDYGYTF. The chain links TRBV20-1 to TRBJ1-2; D ambiguous. The CDR3 covers 11 residues. The V gene lost 1 base and the J gene lost 3 bases, with 3 bases spanning the gap. Germline CDR1 DFQATT, CDR2 SNEGSKA (reference sequence).

This chain connects TRBV4-1 to TRBJ1-1, with D possibly matching TRBD1 (5 bases). Trimming took 4 bases from V and 3 from J, leaving 15 bases between them. The CDR3 is made up of 15 amino acids. Looked up from germline, CDR1 is MGHRA and CDR2 is YSYEKL. The CDR3 protein is CASSRSQGMHTEAFF. Written as DNA, the CDR3 is TGCGCCAGCAGCCGCTCGCAGGGCATGCACACTGAAGCTTTCTTT.

The chain combines TRBV29-1 with TRBJ2-2; D unclear. Germline V lookup: CDR1 SQVTM, CDR2 ANQGSEA. This CDR3 comprises 14 residues. Trimming pared 4 bases from V and 3 bases from J, leaving 12 bases between. The CDR3 DNA follows: TGCAGCGTTGGATCCCGGGCAGACACCGGGGAGCTGTTTTTT. Amino acids: CSVGSRADTGELFF.

The genes are TRBV4-1 and TRBJ2-3; no reliable D call. From germline, CDR1 is MGHRA and CDR2 YSYEKL. The CDR3 totals 18 residues. Trimming cost V 1 base and J 1 base, with 18 bases left between them. In DNA, the CDR3 is TGCGCCAGCAGCCAAGTTCCAAACCCTTCCGCCCGCACAGATACGCAGTATTTT. Its protein product is CASSQVPNPSARTDTQYF.

A few counts support this clone. DNA for the CDR3: TGTGCCAGCAGTTACAAGAGGGGGGGAGCTAACTATGGCTACACCTTC. It specifies CASSYKRGGANYGYTF. V gene TRBV6-5 combines with J gene TRBJ1-2; perhaps TRBD1 as D (6 bases). CDR3 size: 16 residues. CDR1 and CDR2 from the germline V gene are MNHEY and SVGAGI. V dropped 2 bases and J dropped 0 bases, with 13 bases sitting between them.

Turning to this clone: Because the CDR3's place on the DNA is in doubt, the DNA is left out and the CDR3 is given as listed by TCRdb. This chain's CDR3 is CASSLFGPGGMRAFF. The rearrangement joins TRBV27 to TRBJ1-1. The CDR3 length is 15 residues, termini included. The germline gives CDR1 MNHEY, CDR2 SMNVEV (reference sequence).

As regards this clone: Other DNA sequences from this sample encode an identical CDR3 as well. V is TRBV2 and J is TRBJ2-7; 8 nucleotides agree with TRBD2. The CDR3 consists of 12 residues. V trimming: 6 bases; J trimming: 2 bases; junction bases outside the gene matches: 0. CDR1 SNHLY and CDR2 FYNNEI come from the germline V gene. CDR3 region: CASSGGAYEQYV. CDR3 in DNA: TGTGCCAGCAGCGGGGGGGCCTACGAGCAGTACGTC.

This clone was recorded only once. The chain couples TRBV19 to TRBJ1-5; D uncertain. V was shortened by 5 bases and J by 0 bases, with 11 bases between the two germline ends. Germline V gene sequence: CDR1 LNHDA, CDR2 SQIVND (reference sequence). The CDR3 sequence is 15 residues long. CDR3 protein: CASSSVSYSNQPQHF. The CDR3 nucleotides are TGTGCCAGTAGTTCAGTCTCTTATAGCAATCAGCCCCAGCATTTT.